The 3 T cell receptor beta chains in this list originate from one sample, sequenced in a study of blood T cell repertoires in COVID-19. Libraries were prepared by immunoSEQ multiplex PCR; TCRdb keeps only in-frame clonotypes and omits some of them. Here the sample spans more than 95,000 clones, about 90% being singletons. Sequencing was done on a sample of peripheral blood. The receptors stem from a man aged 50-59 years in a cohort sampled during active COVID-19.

This chain's CDR3 is CASSLSQGALETQYF. The CDR3 bases are TGCGCCAGCAGCTTGTCGCAGGGGGCGTTGGAGACCCAGTACTTC. The chain is built from TRBV5-1 and TRBJ2-5; 8 bases map to TRBD1. This CDR3 contains 15 residues. CDR1 and CDR2 (germline): SGHRS, YFSETQ. The V segment lost 1 base and the J segment 5 bases; nucleotides outside the gene matches: 7.

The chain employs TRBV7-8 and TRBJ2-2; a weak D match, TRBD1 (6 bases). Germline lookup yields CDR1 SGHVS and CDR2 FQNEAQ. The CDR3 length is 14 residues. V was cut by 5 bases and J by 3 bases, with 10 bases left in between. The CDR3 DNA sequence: TGTGCCAGCAGCCGGGACACCTACACCGGGGAGCTGTTTTTT. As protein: CASSRDTYTGELFF.

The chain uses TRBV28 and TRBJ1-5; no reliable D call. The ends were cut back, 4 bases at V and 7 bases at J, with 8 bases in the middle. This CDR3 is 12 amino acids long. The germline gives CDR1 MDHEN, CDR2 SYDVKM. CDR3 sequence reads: CASSSPGQPQHF. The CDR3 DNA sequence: TGTGCCAGCAGTTCCCCGGGGCAGCCCCAGCATTTT. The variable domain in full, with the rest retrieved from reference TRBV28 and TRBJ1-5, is DVKVTQSSRYLVKRTGEKVFLECVQDMDHENMFWYRQDPGLGLRLIYFSYDVKMKEKGDIPEGYSVSREKKERFSLILESASTNQTSMYLCASSSPGQPQHFGDGTRLSIL.